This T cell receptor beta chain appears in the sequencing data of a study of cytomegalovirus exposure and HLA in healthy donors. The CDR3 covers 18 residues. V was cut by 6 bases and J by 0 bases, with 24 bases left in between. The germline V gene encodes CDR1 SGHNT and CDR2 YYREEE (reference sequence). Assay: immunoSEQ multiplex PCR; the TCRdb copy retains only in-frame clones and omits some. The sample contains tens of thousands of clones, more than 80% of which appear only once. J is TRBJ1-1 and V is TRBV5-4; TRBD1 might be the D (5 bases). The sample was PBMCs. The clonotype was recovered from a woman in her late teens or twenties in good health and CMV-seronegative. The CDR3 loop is CASNQNLKGHTMNTEAFF. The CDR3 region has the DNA TGTGCCAGCAATCAAAATCTTAAGGGGCATACGATGAACACTGAAGCTTTCTTT.